This T cell receptor (beta chain) was profiled in a study of CXCR3 chemokines and chemotherapy response in bladder cancer. This clonotype was detected ten times or more. A read error may account for a junction end that differs from germline. Germline V gene data show CDR1 as SGHTA and CDR2 as FQGNSA. CDR3 length: 15 amino acids. A single record per CDR3 protein comes from TCRdb applying MiXCR to the PCR reads. Of 3,000 to 3,500 distinct CDR3 sequences in the sample, around 26% were seen once. V is TRBV7-2 and J is TRBJ1-3; unclear D gene. The sequence was obtained from a human donor with bladder cancer that did not respond to neoadjuvant chemotherapy. This sample was taken from a patient whose treatment included neoadjuvant chemotherapy. As DNA, the CDR3 is TGTGCCAGCAGCCCTGACCCTCTTACTGGAGACACCATATATTTT. Translated: CASSPDPLTGDTIYF.